Sequencing of this T cell receptor beta chain was carried out in a study of T cells after yellow fever vaccination. The CDR3 is 14 residues long. The germline V gene encodes CDR1 MDHEN and CDR2 SYDVKM. Trimming pared 2 bases from V and 5 bases from J, leaving 13 bases between. MiXCR, applied by TCRdb to the 5' RACE reads, yields one record per CDR3 protein. Altogether around 600,000 distinct CDR3 sequences are present, approximately 13% being singletons, with the ten largest covering more than 12%. This clonotype was seen more than once but under ten times. J is TRBJ2-7 and V is TRBV28; possibly TRBD1 for D (5 bases). The sample was PBMCs, taken on the day of the yellow fever booster vaccination. This receptor was taken from a man younger than 45 who received the YFV17D yellow fever vaccine. The CDR3 nucleotides read TGTGCCAGCAGTTTAGGCGCAGGGTCGGACGAGCAGTACTTC. Translating gives CASSLGAGSDEQYF.